The present T cell receptor (beta chain) was sequenced within a study of CD4+ T cells in melanoma. Whole-study findings and limits: CD8+ T cell, macrophage and B cell function reportedly correlated with neoantigen-specific CD4+ T cells. Diverse differentiation states were reported for melanoma neoantigen-specific CD4+ T cells.

Using immunoSEQ multiplex PCR, the repertoire was profiled, and TCRdb retains in-frame clones only, with some absent. The top ten clones hold 11% to 15% of a sample with more than 12,000 clones, more than 55% of them seen once. A note on this clone: The target antigen is unknown.

The trim removed 7 bases at V and 7 bases at J, leaving 8 bases unmatched. Germline lookup yields CDR1 MNHEY and CDR2 SVGAGI. The CDR3 consists of 13 residues. V is TRBV6-5 and J is TRBJ1-2; 8 nucleotides line up with TRBD1. The sample consisted of cells from a culture (not recorded whether cultured in vitro). This clonotype was sampled from a human donor with melanoma. For the CDR3, the DNA is TGTGCCAGCACCTCCGGACAGGGCTTTGGCTACACCTTC. Residues: CASTSGQGFGYTF.